The present T cell receptor beta chain was sequenced within a study of cytomegalovirus exposure and HLA in healthy donors. Study details: T cells numbering around 190 million yielded some 100 million unique TCR beta sequences in an earlier analysis.

Study-level points and caveats: CMV antigen specificity of a few CMV-associated chains was confirmed in vitro. Earlier analysis looked at TCR beta V segments, and most were productive about 90% or about 30% of the time.

V shed 2 bases and J shed 1 base, with 8 bases lying between them. The CDR3 has 14 amino acids. CDR1 MNHEY and CDR2 SVGAGI come from the germline V gene. All the people who gave samples were healthy bone marrow donors. The PCR employed 60 Vbeta primers together with 13 Jbeta primers. TCRdb's copy holds only in-frame clones and misses some; the assay was immunoSEQ multiplex PCR. The data show about 48,000 clones, and the top ten clones hold around 5.6%. About this clone: Its antigen is as yet unknown.

The TCR originated in a male donor in good health and CMV-seropositive. The gene calls are TRBV6-5 and TRBJ1-2; no firm D call. The sequencing input was PBMCs. The CDR3 DNA reads TGTGCCAGCAGTTACGGTCGGGGTAACTATGGCTACACCTTC. Translation: CASSYGRGNYGYTF.